This paragraph reports one T cell receptor (beta chain). Generated by immunoSEQ multiplex PCR, the TCRdb table keeps only in-frame clones and is missing some. Altogether approximately 300,000 clones are present, under 95% being singletons, with the ten largest covering around 2.5%. This entry is derived from a study of blood T cell repertoires in COVID-19. The study recruited people aged about 18 to 95 years across approximately 25 US areas. Germline V gives CDR1 MNHEY, CDR2 SVGEGT. This CDR3 contains 16 residues. The V gene end was trimmed by 2 bases and the J gene end by 2 bases; junction bases not matched to a gene: 5.

The J gene is TRBJ2-3, the V gene TRBV6-2 or TRBV6-3, with TRBD2 matching 9 bases. The receptor was isolated from a man between 60 and 70 years old who had recovered from COVID-19. The sequencing input was PBMCs or T cells enriched from blood (not recorded which). DNA for the CDR3: TGTGCCAGCAGTTACCGGGCGGGGGGGTCCACAGATACGCAGTATTTT. Protein sequence: CASSYRAGGSTDTQYF.